The T cell receptor (beta chain) described here comes from a study of shared clonotypes between healthy human individuals. Overall study context: Donor composition was a couple of women and three men, aged 18 to 49. Each donor contributed plates that comprised three CD4 naive, three CD4 memory, two CD8 naive and one CD8 memory. Study-level findings and limits: Across subsets, estimated richness was generally greater for naive than for memory populations.

An assay was performed, and its level was deep. This table comes from immunoSEQ multiplex PCR, and its TCRdb copy is limited to in-frame clones, with some not included. In the table there are 950,000 to 1,300,000 clones, about 75% of which are singletons. In the case of this clone: What it binds is not known.

Trimming shortened V by 2 bases and J by 2 bases, and 11 bases separated the two germline ends. Germline CDR1 SGHAT, CDR2 FQDESV (reference sequence). The CDR3 runs 15 residues. The receptor was isolated from a man aged 18-30 years in good health. The sequenced sample was memory CD4+ T cells sorted from blood. Subset given: CD45RA-negative fraction. The chain has TRBV11-1 and TRBJ2-3; D is unresolved. CDR3 sequence: CASSLQAFHTDTQYF. In DNA, the CDR3 is TGTGCCAGCAGCTTACAGGCTTTCCACACAGATACGCAGTATTTT.